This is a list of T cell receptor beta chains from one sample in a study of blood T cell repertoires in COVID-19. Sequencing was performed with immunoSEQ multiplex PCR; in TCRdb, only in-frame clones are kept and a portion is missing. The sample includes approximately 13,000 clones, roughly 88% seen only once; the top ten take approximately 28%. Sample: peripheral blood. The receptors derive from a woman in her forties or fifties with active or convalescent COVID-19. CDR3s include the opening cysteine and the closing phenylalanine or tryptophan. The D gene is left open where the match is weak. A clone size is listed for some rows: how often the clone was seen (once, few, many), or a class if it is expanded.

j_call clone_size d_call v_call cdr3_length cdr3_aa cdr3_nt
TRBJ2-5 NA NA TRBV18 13 CASSPLLQETQYF TGTGCCAGCTCACCACTTCTTCAAGAGACCCAGTACTTC
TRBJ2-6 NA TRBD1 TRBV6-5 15 CASSWTGAGANVLTF TGTGCCAGCAGTTGGACAGGGGCCGGGGCCAACGTCCTGACTTTC
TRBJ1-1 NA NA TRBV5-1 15 CASSLRQVGGTEAFF TGCGCCAGCAGCCTCAGACAGGTTGGGGGTACTGAAGCTTTCTTT
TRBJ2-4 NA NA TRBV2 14 CAASTGLAKNIQYF TGTGCCGCATCGACAGGTCTAGCCAAAAACATTCAGTACTTC
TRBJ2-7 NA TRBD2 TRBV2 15 CASRGGLADLYEQYF TGTGCCAGCAGGGGAGGGCTAGCGGACCTCTACGAGCAGTACTTC
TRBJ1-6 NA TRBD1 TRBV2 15 CASSAGRGQNSPLHF TGTGCCAGCAGTGCGGGAAGGGGGCAAAATTCACCCCTCCACTTT
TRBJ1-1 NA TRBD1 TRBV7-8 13 CASSLGQAQGAFF TGTGCCAGCAGCCTCGGACAGGCTCAAGGAGCTTTCTTT
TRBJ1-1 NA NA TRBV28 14 CASNLPGPPTEAFF TGTGCCAGCAATCTTCCAGGGCCCCCCACTGAAGCTTTCTTT
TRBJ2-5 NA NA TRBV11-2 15 CASSLSTGTRETQYF TGTGCCAGCAGCTTAAGCACCGGGACACGAGAGACCCAGTACTTC
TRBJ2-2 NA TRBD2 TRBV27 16 CASSQGLAGVGGELFF TGTGCCAGCAGCCAGGGACTAGCGGGGGTGGGCGGGGAGCTGTTTTTT
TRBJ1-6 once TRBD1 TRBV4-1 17 CASSQTVQGARYSPLHF TGCGCCAGCAGCCAAACTGTGCAGGGGGCGAGATATTCACCCCTCCACTTT
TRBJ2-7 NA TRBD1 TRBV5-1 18 CASSQPDQQGQRSYEQYF TGCGCCAGCAGCCAACCAGATCAACAGGGACAGAGGTCCTACGAGCAGTACTTC
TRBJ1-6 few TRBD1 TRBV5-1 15 CASSLVTGVNSPLHF TGCGCCAGCAGCTTGGTAACAGGGGTTAATTCACCCCTCCACTTT
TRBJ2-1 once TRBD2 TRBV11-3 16 CASSAGGLGSYNEQFF TGTGCCAGCAGCGCGGGGGGCCTGGGGTCCTACAATGAGCAGTTCTTC
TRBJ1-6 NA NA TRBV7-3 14 CASSWGQTNSPLHF TGTGCCAGCAGCTGGGGGCAGACAAATTCACCCCTCCACTTT
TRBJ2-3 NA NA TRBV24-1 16 CATSDPPGEGPDTQYF TGTGCCACCAGTGATCCCCCAGGGGAAGGGCCAGATACGCAGTATTTT
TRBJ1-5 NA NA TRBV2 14 CASNAQATNQPQHF TGTGCCAGCAACGCTCAGGCGACCAATCAGCCCCAGCATTTT
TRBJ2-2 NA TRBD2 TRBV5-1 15 CASSFWEGNTGELFF TGCGCCAGCAGCTTTTGGGAGGGAAACACCGGGGAGCTGTTTTTT
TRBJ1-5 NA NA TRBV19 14 CASWGLPLDQPQHF TGTGCCAGTTGGGGGCTGCCACTCGATCAGCCCCAGCATTTT
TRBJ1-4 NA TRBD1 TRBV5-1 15 CASRLGQGVTEKLFF TGCGCCAGCAGACTTGGACAGGGTGTCACTGAAAAACTGTTTTTT
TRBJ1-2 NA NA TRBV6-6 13 CASSRKGDYGYTF TGTGCCAGCAGTCGCAAGGGAGACTATGGCTACACCTTC
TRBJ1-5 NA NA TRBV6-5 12 CASSLLRQPQHF TGTGCCAGCAGTCTCTTGCGTCAGCCCCAGCATTTT
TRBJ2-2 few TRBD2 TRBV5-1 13 CATREGGTGELFF TGCGCCACCCGGGAGGGTGGCACCGGGGAGCTGTTTTTT
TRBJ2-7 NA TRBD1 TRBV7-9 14 CASSRRDRTYEQYF TGTGCCAGCAGCCGACGGGACAGGACCTACGAGCAGTACTTC
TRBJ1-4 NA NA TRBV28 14 CASSTGSDNEKLFF TGTGCCAGCAGTACAGGCTCCGATAATGAAAAACTGTTTTTT
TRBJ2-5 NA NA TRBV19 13 CASSPGAGETQYF TGTGCCAGTAGCCCCGGGGCGGGGGAGACCCAGTACTTC
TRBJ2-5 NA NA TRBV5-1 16 CASSETGFTYQETQYF TGCGCCAGCAGCGAAACAGGGTTTACGTACCAAGAGACCCAGTACTTC
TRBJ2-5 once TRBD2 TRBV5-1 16 CASSFGLAGAQETQYF TGCGCCAGCAGCTTCGGACTAGCGGGGGCACAAGAGACCCAGTACTTC
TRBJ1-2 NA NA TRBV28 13 CASSSQENYGYTF TGTGCCAGCAGTTCGCAGGAAAACTATGGCTACACCTTC
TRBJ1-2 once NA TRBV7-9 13 CASSLAEGYGYTF TGTGCCAGCAGCTTAGCCGAGGGTTATGGCTACACCTTC
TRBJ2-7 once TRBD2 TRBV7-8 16 CASSLGLAGGFGEQYF TGTGCCAGCAGCCTGGGACTAGCGGGAGGGTTCGGCGAGCAGTACTTC
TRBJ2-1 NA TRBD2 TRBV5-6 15 CASSLGGGPYNEQFF TGTGCCAGCAGCTTGGGGGGAGGGCCCTACAATGAGCAGTTCTTC
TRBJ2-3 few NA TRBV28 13 CASSSGGTDTQYF TGTGCCAGCAGTTCCGGGGGCACAGATACGCAGTATTTT
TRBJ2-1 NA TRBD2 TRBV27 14 CASSTSGPYNEQFF TGTGCCAGCAGTACTAGCGGCCCCTACAATGAGCAGTTCTTC
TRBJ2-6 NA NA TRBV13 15 CASSSDRPGANVLTF TGTGCCAGCAGCTCCGACAGGCCTGGGGCCAACGTCCTGACTTTC
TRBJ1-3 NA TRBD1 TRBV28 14 CASSRQGGGNTIYF TGTGCCAGCAGTCGACAGGGTGGAGGAAACACCATATATTTT
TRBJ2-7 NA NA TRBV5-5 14 CASSSDMGSYEQYF TGTGCCAGCAGCTCGGACATGGGTTCCTACGAGCAGTACTTC
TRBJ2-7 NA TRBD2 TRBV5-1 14 CASSWSGIYDEQYF TGCGCCAGCAGCTGGAGCGGGATTTACGACGAGCAGTACTTC
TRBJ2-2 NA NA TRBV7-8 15 CASSLMGGETGELFF TGTGCCAGCAGCTTAATGGGGGGTGAGACCGGGGAGCTGTTTTTT
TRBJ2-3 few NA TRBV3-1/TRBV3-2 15 CASSQVGAPADTQYF TGTGCCAGCAGCCAAGTCGGAGCGCCGGCAGATACGCAGTATTTT
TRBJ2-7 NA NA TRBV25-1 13 CASRWTTGSEQYF TGTGCCAGCAGGTGGACTACCGGCTCCGAGCAGTACTTC
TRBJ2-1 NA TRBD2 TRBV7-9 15 CASSLGSGLFNEQFF TGTGCCAGCAGCTTAGGTAGCGGGCTATTCAATGAGCAGTTCTTC
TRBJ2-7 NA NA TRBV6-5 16 CASSYGRVRAPYEQYF TGTGCCAGCAGTTACGGCAGGGTCCGGGCTCCCTACGAGCAGTACTTC
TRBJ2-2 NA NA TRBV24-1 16 CATSVGGFANTGELFF TGTGCCACCAGTGTTGGAGGGTTCGCGAACACCGGGGAGCTGTTTTTT
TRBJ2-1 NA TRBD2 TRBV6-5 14 CASSSGLAPNEQFF TGTGCCAGCAGTAGCGGACTAGCGCCTAATGAGCAGTTCTTC
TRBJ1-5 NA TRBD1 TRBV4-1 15 CASSRGTGGNQPQHF TGCGCCAGCAGCCGCGGGACAGGGGGCAATCAGCCCCAGCATTTT
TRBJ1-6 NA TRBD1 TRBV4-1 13 CASSQGTGSPLHF TGCGCCAGCAGCCAGGGGACAGGGTCACCCCTCCACTTT
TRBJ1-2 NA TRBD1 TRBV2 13 CASRRQGARGYTF TGTGCCAGCAGGAGACAGGGGGCGCGGGGCTACACCTTC
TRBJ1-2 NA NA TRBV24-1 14 CATSDTRGFYGYTF TGTGCCACCAGTGACACGAGGGGGTTCTATGGCTACACCTTC
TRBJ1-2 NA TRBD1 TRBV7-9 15 CASSSSRTGHYGYTF TGTGCCAGCAGCTCAAGCAGGACAGGGCACTATGGCTACACCTTC